This T cell receptor beta chain was sequenced during a study of early stage breast cancer tumors. For the study at large: Of around 16 invasive breast tumors, 11 to 12 were hormone receptor-positive, HER2-negative. Around 10-fold was the mean read coverage per sample. Study conclusions and caveats: Chain pairing and CD4, CD8 or FOXP3 expression were not captured. Compared with adjacent normal breast, tumors showed 2 to 2.5-fold denser, more clonal T cells.

CDR1 is PRHDT and CDR2 is FYEKMQ in the germline V gene (reference sequence). Trimming cost V 1 base and J 2 bases; bases outside gene matches: 7. The CDR3 sequence is 17 residues long. For this clone: Its antigen is currently unknown.

Here immunoSEQ multiplex PCR was the method, and the copy in TCRdb shows in-frame clones only, minus some. The repertoire holds 70,000 or so clones, with about 85% as singletons. The genes are TRBV13 and TRBJ2-3, with TRBD2 matching 9 bases. The receptor was isolated from a person aged 35-49 years with breast cancer. Sequencing was carried out using blood. The CDR3 sequence: CASSLEGSGRPTDTQYF. CDR3 in DNA: TGTGCCAGCAGCTTAGAGGGTAGCGGGAGACCCACAGATACGCAGTATTTT.